A few counts support the clone carrying this T cell receptor (beta chain). The CDR3 is 12 amino acids. Trimming at V came to 4 bases and at J to 12 bases, leaving 5 bases not matched to a gene. Per germline, CDR1 LNHNV and CDR2 YYDKDF (reference sequence). This record comes from a study of molecular identifiers for immune sequencing clone quantification. Study context: Sequencing covered four of five parts into which replicate RNA from approximately 22,000 or 94,000 naive CD8 cells was split.

A CD8+CD4-CCR7+CD45RA+ phenotype served as the sorting definition for naive CD8 T cells. It was with previously described methods and listed TCR primers that bulk TCR libraries were made. One entry per CDR3 protein results from TCRdb running MiXCR on the PCR reads. The table includes 60,000 to 70,000 distinct CDR3 sequences, around 18% detected once. The clonotype was recovered from a human donor in good health. Some libraries in this study had Jurkat cell RNA spiked in. The sequencing sample was made of naive CD8+ T cells from blood, with Jurkat cell RNA spiked in. The sample's subset: FACS-sorted CD8+CD4-CCR7+CD45RA+ naive T cells. The rearrangement joins TRBV15 to TRBJ2-1; 8 bases match TRBD2. The CDR3 sequence is CATSIELAVQFF. The CDR3 region has the DNA TGTGCCACCAGCATAGAACTAGCGGTGCAGTTCTTC.